This T cell receptor beta chain stems from a study of cytomegalovirus exposure and HLA in healthy donors. Both 60 Vbeta primers and 13 Jbeta primers went into the PCR. The table came from immunoSEQ multiplex PCR; TCRdb's copy has only in-frame clones and leaves some out. The sample has 150,000 to 200,000 clones; about 70% are singletons. About this clone itself: What it binds is not known.

Study results and limitations: In an earlier analysis, in roughly 600 donors, most V segments appeared productive either ~90% or ~30% of the time.

Germline V gene data show CDR1 as KGHSH and CDR2 as LQKENI. The CDR3 spans 13 residues. V was clipped by 0 bases and J by 8 bases; unmatched bases: 2. The receptor's source is a woman aged 25 to 39 in good health and CMV-seronegative. Material for sequencing was PBMCs. The J gene is TRBJ1-2, the V gene TRBV18; 8 nucleotides line up with TRBD1. CDR3 nucleotide sequence: TGTGCCAGCTCACCACCGGACAGGGAAGGCTACACCTTC. Its translation: CASSPPDREGYTF.